These 25 T cell receptor beta chains originate from one sample sequenced in a study of blood T cells in healthy people across ages. It was with a sample-barcoded 5' primer and a J-beta primer mix that a second PCR of about 7 to 12 cycles was run. TCRdb called the 5' RACE reads again in MiXCR, with one record for every CDR3 protein. The sample holds about 1,800,000 distinct CDR3 sequences, approximately 28% seen once. Material: blood. The receptor set was obtained from a young woman in good health.

Comments on this clonotype: This could be a read error, since a much larger clone is one nucleotide away. The J gene is TRBJ2-7, the V gene TRBV27; tentative D call: TRBD2 (7 bases). Germline loops: CDR1 MNHEY, CDR2 SMNVEV (reference sequence). The CDR3 is 14 residues long. The DNA for the CDR3 is TGTGTCAGCAGTGTGGGGGGGCGACCCTACGAGCAGTACTTC. Encoded protein: CVSSVGGRPYEQYF.

This chain connects TRBV20-1 to TRBJ2-1; D gene uncertain. V dropped 5 bases and J dropped 9 bases, with 11 bases sitting between them. CDR1 is DFQATT, CDR2 SNEGSKA, per germline (reference sequence). The CDR3 loop spans 11 amino acids. The DNA for the CDR3 is TGCAGTGCTCCCACGCACGGTGAGCAGTTCTTC. As protein: CSAPTHGEQFF.

The chain has TRBV5-6 and TRBJ2-1; 10 nucleotides line up with TRBD1. The CDR3 has 14 residues. Germline lookup yields CDR1 SGHDT and CDR2 YYEEEE. V shed 3 bases, J shed 7 bases, and the junction held 4 bases outside the gene matches. The CDR3 protein is CASSWGQGRNEQFF. CDR3 sequence (DNA): TGTGCCAGCAGCTGGGGACAGGGGAGGAATGAGCAGTTCTTC.

This chain links TRBV20-1 with TRBJ1-6; D unresolved. CDR3 length: 16 amino acids. Germline CDR1 is DFQATT and CDR2 is SNEGSKA (reference sequence). Deletions cut 2 bases from V and 0 bases from J, with 11 bases between. This chain's CDR3 is CSARSGLSSYNSPLHF. The CDR3 DNA reads TGCAGTGCTAGATCCGGGTTGAGCTCCTATAATTCACCCCTCCACTTT.

The chain recombines TRBV7-6 with TRBJ2-3; no reliable D call. V was shortened by 0 bases and J by 11 bases, with 15 bases between the two germline ends. CDR1 SGHVS and CDR2 FNYEAQ come from the germline V gene. This CDR3 is built from 14 residues. The CDR3 nucleotides are TGTGCCAGCAGCTTAGCGGTGTCTCCTCTGGTGCAGTATTTT. Its translation: CASSLAVSPLVQYF.

This clonotype was found a few times. The J gene is TRBJ2-5, the V gene TRBV9; D is possibly TRBD2 (6 bases). Trimming shortened V by 4 bases and J by 5 bases, and 15 bases separated the two germline ends. The germline CDR1 and CDR2 sequences are SGDLS and YYNGEE. The CDR3 is made up of 14 amino acids. This chain's CDR3 is CASSRTGVKETQYF. CDR3 sequence (DNA): TGTGCCAGCAGCCGTACGGGGGTAAAGGAGACCCAGTACTTC.

The chain links TRBV11-2 to TRBJ2-5; D may be TRBD2 (6 bases). Between the trimmed V and J ends, which lost 3 bases and 3 bases, there was a span of 14 bases. Germline values: CDR1 SGHAT, CDR2 FQNNGV. The length of the CDR3 is 15 residues. DNA of the CDR3: TGTGCCAGCAGCTTGGGGGACTGGGTTGAAGAGACCCAGTACTTC. Residues: CASSLGDWVEETQYF.

Concerning this clonotype: Just one base apart from a much larger clone, this may be a read error. The chain has TRBV5-5 and TRBJ1-2; 7 nucleotides line up with TRBD1. Germline values: CDR1 SGHKS, CDR2 YYEKEE (reference sequence). The CDR3 runs 16 residues. The CDR3 DNA reads as TGTGCCAGCAGCTCTCTCTCGGGACAGAAGATCTATGGCCACACCTTC. This gives the protein CASSSLSGQKIYGHTF. The whole variable domain, filled in from reference TRBV5-5 and TRBJ1-2, reads DAGVTQSPTHLIKTRGQQVTLRCSPISGHKSVSWYQQVLGQGPQFIFQYYEKEERGRGNFPDRFSARQFPNYSSELNVNALLLGDSALYLCASSSLSGQKIYGHTFGSGTRLTVV.

The V call is TRBV5-1, the J call TRBJ1-4, with a weak D call TRBD1 (5 bases). In germline, CDR1 is SGHRS, CDR2 YFSETQ. V was trimmed by 4 bases and J by 1 base, leaving 11 bases between them. This CDR3 region has 15 residues. CDR3: CASSTSGVTNEKLFF. CDR3 coding DNA: TGCGCCAGCAGCACCTCGGGGGTAACTAATGAAAAACTGTTTTTT.

V gene TRBV6-2 or TRBV6-3 combines with J gene TRBJ2-1; either TRBD1 or TRBD2 may supply D (5 bases each). This CDR3 comprises 16 residues. Germline V gene data show CDR1 as MNHEY and CDR2 as SVGEGT. V lost 0 bases and J 6 bases, leaving 15 bases between the germline ends. CDR3 nucleotides: TGTGCCAGCAGTTACTCGAAGGAATCTGGGGGCAATGAGCAGTTCTTC. Translated, it gives CASSYSKESGGNEQFF.

This clonotype was picked up a small number of times. V is TRBV5-5 and J is TRBJ2-1; D might be TRBD2 (5 bases). V lost 3 bases to trimming and J lost 5 bases, with 15 bases between them. From germline, CDR1 is SGHKS and CDR2 YYEKEE (reference sequence). This CDR3 has 15 amino acids. Written as DNA, the CDR3 is TGTGCCAGCAGCTATTGGGAGATGGGAAACAATGAGCAGTTCTTC. Residues: CASSYWEMGNNEQFF.

This clonotype came up once. V is TRBV24-1 and J is TRBJ2-1; 7 bases match TRBD1. CDR3 length: 16 residues. Looked up from germline, CDR1 is KGHDR and CDR2 is SFDVKD. V lost 1 base to trimming and J lost 9 bases; unmatched junction nucleotides: 11. CDR3: CATSDLKRDRETEQFF. The CDR3 DNA sequence: TGTGCCACCAGTGATTTAAAGAGAGACAGGGAAACTGAGCAGTTCTTC.

The chain links TRBV7-9 to TRBJ1-2, with D perhaps TRBD1 (5 bases). This CDR3 comprises 13 residues. Germline CDR1 and CDR2: SEHNR and FQNEAQ (reference sequence). V was clipped by 7 bases and J by 8 bases, with 17 bases between them. CDR3 in amino acids: CASIYGGSGGYTF. For the CDR3, the DNA is TGTGCCAGCATCTACGGGGGGTCTGGGGGCTACACCTTC.

The CDR3 spells CATSRDRATQPQHF. The DNA for the CDR3 is TGTGCCACCAGCAGAGATCGGGCTACACAGCCCCAGCATTTT. This rearrangement joins TRBV15 to TRBJ1-5, with D unresolved. Germline-derived CDR1 and CDR2 are LNHNV and YYDKDF (reference sequence). V shed 0 bases and J shed 7 bases, with 10 bases lying between them. The CDR3 covers 14 residues.

The rearrangement links TRBV5-6 to TRBJ2-1, with 8 bases that match TRBD2. This CDR3 has 16 amino acids. The germline V gene has CDR1 SGHDT and CDR2 YYEEEE. V shed 3 bases, J shed 6 bases, and the junction held 11 bases outside the gene matches. CDR3 nucleotides: TGTGCCAGCAGCTCACTAACTAGCGGTATTGGCAATGAGCAGTTCTTC. It yields the protein CASSSLTSGIGNEQFF.

With regard to this clonotype: Possible read error: a much larger clone is one base away. V and J are TRBV6-5 and TRBJ1-5; 9 nucleotides match TRBD1. The J segment lost 7 bases and the V segment lost 6 bases, leaving 7 bases of the junction unmatched. The CDR3 covers 14 residues. Germline V gene sequence: CDR1 MNHEY, CDR2 SVGAGI. The CDR3 nucleotides are TGTGCCAGCAGGTATAACAGGGGGCAACAGCCCCAGCATTTT. Protein: CASRYNRGQQPQHF.

The table lists this clonotype with many counts. This chain joins TRBV28 and TRBJ2-7; D is ambiguous. V was cut by 2 bases and J by 3 bases, with 8 bases left in between. CDR1 MDHEN and CDR2 SYDVKM come from the germline V gene. The CDR3 spans 13 residues. DNA for the CDR3: TGTGCCAGCAGTTTAAGTCCGTTCTACGAGCAGTACTTC. This translates into CASSLSPFYEQYF.

The chain combines TRBV7-2 with TRBJ2-4; D not certain. The tail of the sequence fits TRBJ2-5 better, so the J call may be wrong. Per the germline V gene, CDR1 is SGHTA and CDR2 is FQGNSA. This CDR3 has 15 amino acids. Here the CDR3 DNA reads TGTGCCAGCAGCTTAAGTCTGGCTCCACAAGAGACCCAGTACTTC. Amino acid sequence: CASSLSLAPQETQYF.

Regarding this clonotype: A read error may explain this, as a much larger clone is one base away. The chain couples TRBV4-1 to TRBJ2-4; 9 nucleotides align to TRBD2. The trim removed 8 bases at V and 13 bases at J, leaving 18 bases unmatched. Germline V lookup: CDR1 MGHRA, CDR2 YSYEKL. The CDR3 is 15 residues long. In DNA form, the CDR3 reads TGCGCCAGCTCTAAAGCGGGGGGCGTAGCCTACAAGCAGTACTTC. It is translated as CASSKAGGVAYKQYF.

The table lists this clonotype with a few counts. Sequence at one end of the junction differs from germline and may be a read error. The rearrangement uses TRBV4-3 and TRBJ2-2; D ambiguous. The CDR3 is 13 amino acids. The V gene's germline CDR1 is LGHNA and CDR2 YSLEER. CDR3 in DNA: TGTGCCAGCAGCCAAGATCCGGCCGGGGAGCTGTTTTTT. Translated: CASSQDPAGELFF.

This clonotype showed up just once. This chain connects TRBV5-4 to TRBJ2-7, with TRBD2 as a possible D gene (5 bases). The germline gives CDR1 SGHNT, CDR2 YYREEE (reference sequence). Trimming stripped 4 bases from V and 0 bases from J, with 14 bases between. The CDR3 length is 15 residues. In nucleotides, the CDR3 is TGTGCCAGCAGCGCGTCCAGGACTGTCTCCTACGAGCAGTACTTC. Encoded protein: CASSASRTVSYEQYF. Based on the CDR3 plus reference TRBV5-4 and TRBJ2-7, the full variable domain is ETGVTQSPTHLIKTRGQQVTLRCSSQSGHNTVSWYQQALGQGPQFIFQYYREEENGRGNFPPRFSGLQFPNYSSELNVNALELDDSALYLCASSASRTVSYEQYFGPGTRLTVT.

The chain carries TRBV4-1 and TRBJ2-1; D is uncertain. V lost 1 base to trimming and J lost 10 bases, with 11 bases between them. In germline, CDR1 is MGHRA, CDR2 YSYEKL. The CDR3 spans 13 residues. The CDR3 reads CASSQGIRREQFF. CDR3 sequence (DNA): TGCGCCAGCAGCCAAGGGATCCGCAGAGAGCAGTTCTTC.

The chain carries TRBV18 and TRBJ2-3, with 7 bases aligning to TRBD2. The CDR3 loop spans 18 amino acids. Germline V gives CDR1 KGHSH, CDR2 LQKENI. V lost 3 bases and J lost 4; bases outside the gene matches: 16. This chain's CDR3 is CASSPLRRGGGGADTQYF. The CDR3 DNA sequence: TGTGCCAGCTCACCCCTTCGCAGAGGCGGGGGAGGCGCAGATACGCAGTATTTT. The complete variable domain, with remaining parts taken from reference TRBV18 and TRBJ2-3, reads NAGVMQNPRHLVRRRGQEARLRCSPMKGHSHVYWYRQLPEEGLKFMVYLQKENIIDESGMPKERFSAEFPKEGPSILRIQQVVRGDSAAYFCASSPLRRGGGGADTQYFGPGTRLTVL.

This clonotype appeared a few times. The rearrangement links TRBV7-8 to TRBJ2-5; D is uncertain. The CDR3 length is 15 residues. Germline CDR1 is SGHVS and CDR2 is FQNEAQ. The germline V and J ends were trimmed by 1 base and 0 bases, with 9 bases remaining between them. CDR3 loop: CASSLGIRYQETQYF. The DNA for the CDR3 is TGTGCCAGCAGCTTAGGAATCCGGTACCAAGAGACCCAGTACTTC.

The rearrangement links TRBV20-1 to TRBJ2-3; D may be TRBD2 (6 bases). V was pared by 7 bases and J by 4 bases, with 21 bases between. The CDR3 length is 15 residues. Germline V gives CDR1 DFQATT, CDR2 SNEGSKA (reference sequence). CDR3 loop: CSELFPGDVADTQYF. CDR3 in DNA: TGCAGTGAACTTTTCCCGGGGGACGTGGCAGATACGCAGTATTTT.